These 25 T cell receptor beta chains were sequenced from one sample in a study of T cell repertoires in cytomegalovirus infection (dated by TCRdb to between 2019 and 2020). These receptors' targets are unknown. Data came from an Illumina HiSeq 1500. TCRdb passed the public sequencing reads through fastp at Q25 and MiXCR, retaining productive beta sequences. Rows with a matching CDR3 protein are joined into one entry that keeps the most common DNA and genes. A total of 800,000 to 950,000 distinct CDR3 sequences appear in this sample, approximately 32% of them only once. The ten most abundant clones make up roughly 12% of the sample. This specimen's treatment or condition label, per the study, means: in vitro stimulation with specific CMV peptide epitopes to enrich CMV-specific T cells. This sample comprised cultured CD8+ T cells from PBMCs, obtained from culture after CMV antigen stimulation. The receptors here all came from a human donor in good health (CMV status not recorded). Some clones in this sample may be carry-over from other donors' samples.

There are many counts of this clonotype. The chain links TRBV7-2 to TRBJ1-2; the D is unclear. From germline, CDR1 is SGHTA and CDR2 FQGNSA. This CDR3 is 12 amino acids long. Trimming pared 5 bases from V and 3 bases from J, leaving 7 bases between. CDR3 residues: CASSNGDYGYTF. CDR3 nucleotides: TGTGCCAGCAGCAACGGAGACTATGGCTACACCTTC.

This chain links TRBV6-5 with TRBJ2-5; 9 bases line up with TRBD1. V lost 6 bases and J lost 5; bases outside the gene matches: 7. The CDR3 has 14 residues. Per the germline V gene, CDR1 is MNHEY and CDR2 is SVGAGI. The DNA of the CDR3 is TGTGCCAGCAGCCCTAACAGGGGGCGGGAGACCCAGTACTTC. It translates to CASSPNRGRETQYF.

The rearrangement links TRBV15 to TRBJ1-6; D is perhaps TRBD1 (6 bases). V dropped 0 bases and J dropped 3 bases, with 9 bases sitting between them. The CDR3 covers 16 residues. Germline CDR1 reads LNHNV; CDR2 reads YYDKDF (reference sequence). The CDR3 coding sequence is TGTGCCACCAGCAGAGACAGGGGATTCTATAATTCACCCCTCCACTTT. This encodes CATSRDRGFYNSPLHF.

The DNA of the CDR3 is TGCAGTGCTACAGGGGCGGCGTATAGCAATCAGCCCCAGCATTTT. Amino acids: CSATGAAYSNQPQHF. The chain links TRBV20-1 to TRBJ1-5; tentative D call: TRBD1 (6 bases). V lost 4 bases to trimming and J lost 0 bases, with 13 bases between them. The CDR3 length is 15 residues. Germline assignment: CDR1 DFQATT and CDR2 SNEGSKA (reference sequence).

This clonotype showed up just a few times. The chain is built from TRBV12-3 or TRBV12-4 and TRBJ2-1; D not resolved. The CDR3 extends over 13 amino acids. V was trimmed by 3 bases and J by 2 bases, leaving 5 bases between them. CDR3 region: CASSLLTYNEQFF. CDR3 bases: TGTGCCAGCAGTTTGTTAACCTACAATGAGCAGTTCTTC.

The chain uses TRBV4-2 and TRBJ2-7; maybe TRBD1 (6 bases). CDR3 size: 13 residues. The germline V and J ends were trimmed by 4 bases and 7 bases, with 14 bases remaining between them. CDR1 LGHNA and CDR2 YNFKEQ come from the germline V gene. The CDR3 DNA reads as TGTGCCAGCAGCCGAACAGGGAATGGTGAGCAGTACGTC. Translated: CASSRTGNGEQYV.

The CDR3 loop is CASSAEVGDNEQFF. CDR3 nucleotide sequence: TGTGCCAGCAGCGCGGAGGTTGGGGACAATGAGCAGTTCTTC. The chain carries TRBV9 and TRBJ2-1; tentative D call: TRBD2 (5 bases). The germline V gene has CDR1 SGDLS and CDR2 YYNGEE. V was trimmed by 3 bases and J by 5 bases, leaving 12 bases between them. This CDR3 is 14 amino acids long.

This clonotype was found many times. It may be a read error: a sequence one base away is much more abundant. J is TRBJ2-1 and V is TRBV12-3 or TRBV12-4; D gene ambiguous. The germline V and J ends were trimmed by 2 bases and 1 base, with 3 bases remaining between them. The CDR3 is 13 amino acids. DNA of the CDR3: TGTGCCAGCAGTTTAATGTCCTACAATGAGCAGTTCTTC. This encodes CASSLMSYNEQFF.

This chain links TRBV5-5 with TRBJ2-7; D uncertain. The germline gives CDR1 SGHKS, CDR2 YYEKEE (reference sequence). The CDR3 length is 13 residues. Trimming removed 1 base from V and 2 bases from J, with 7 bases in between. CDR3 DNA sequence: TGTGCCAGCAGCTTGAAACGGGCCTACGAGCAGTACTTC. This gives the protein CASSLKRAYEQYF.

Many counts were recorded for this clonotype. This chain links TRBV12-3 or TRBV12-4 with TRBJ2-2; 10 nucleotides agree with TRBD2. The ends lost 4 bases at V and 2 bases at J; junction bases unmatched: 7. This CDR3 is built from 17 residues. Here the CDR3 reads CASSSRRTSGNTGELFF. DNA for the CDR3: TGTGCCAGCAGTTCCCGGAGGACTAGCGGAAACACCGGGGAGCTGTTTTTT.

The genes are TRBV5-5 and TRBJ1-5; no firm D call. V dropped 4 bases and J dropped 1 base, with 6 bases sitting between them. The V gene's germline CDR1 is SGHKS and CDR2 YYEKEE (reference sequence). The CDR3 totals 13 residues. The CDR3 here is CASSPISNQPQHF. The CDR3 coding sequence is TGTGCCAGCAGCCCCATAAGCAATCAGCCCCAGCATTTT.

CDR3: CASVGPGSSETQYF. The CDR3 bases are TGTGCCAGCGTGGGACCGGGAAGCTCGGAGACCCAGTACTTC. The chain is built from TRBV7-9 and TRBJ2-5, with D perhaps being TRBD1 or TRBD2 (5 bases each). Germline CDR1 SEHNR, CDR2 FQNEAQ (reference sequence). The CDR3 is 14 amino acids. Trimming removed 8 bases at V and 5 bases at J, with 18 bases between.

This clonotype was observed a few times. This chain uses TRBV6-1 with TRBJ2-7; no clear D. Per germline, CDR1 MNHNS and CDR2 SASEGT. The V end was cut by 3 bases, the J end by 7 bases, with 19 bases between. This CDR3 contains 15 residues. The CDR3 spells CASSDDGIPEWEQYV. In nucleotides, the CDR3 is TGTGCCAGCAGTGATGATGGCATCCCGGAGTGGGAGCAGTACGTC.

The chain links TRBV27 to TRBJ2-7; 10 nucleotides agree with TRBD1. The J segment lost 5 bases and the V segment lost 8 bases, leaving 9 bases of the junction unmatched. The germline V gene encodes CDR1 MNHEY and CDR2 SMNVEV (reference sequence). The CDR3 loop spans 14 amino acids. The CDR3 is CASSWTGGIDEQYF. CDR3 nucleotide sequence: TGTGCCAGCTCCTGGACAGGGGGAATAGACGAGCAGTACTTC.

The J gene is TRBJ1-5, the V gene TRBV19, with TRBD1 matching over 8 bases. Germline V gene lookup returns CDR1 LNHDA and CDR2 SQIVND (reference sequence). The CDR3 covers 14 residues. V was pared by 7 bases and J by 10 bases, with 12 bases of the junction left unmatched. The CDR3: CASKDRALGGPQHF. DNA of the CDR3: TGTGCCAGTAAGGACAGGGCCCTAGGGGGTCCCCAGCATTTT.

The chain couples TRBV5-5 to TRBJ2-1; the D is unclear. V was cut by 0 bases and J by 3 bases, with 4 bases left in between. Looked up from germline, CDR1 is SGHKS and CDR2 is YYEKEE (reference sequence). The CDR3 is 13 amino acids. Here the CDR3 reads CASSLEVYNEQFF. Written as DNA, the CDR3 is TGTGCCAGCAGCTTGGAGGTCTACAATGAGCAGTTCTTC.

This clonotype was detected a few times. The chain employs TRBV6-4 and TRBJ2-1; D ambiguous. Trimming took 6 bases from V and 1 from J, leaving 13 bases between them. The CDR3 is made up of 15 amino acids. The germline gives CDR1 MRHNA, CDR2 SNTAGT. The CDR3 sequence is CASRVDDSSYNEQFF. The CDR3 nucleotides are TGTGCCAGCAGAGTGGACGACTCTTCCTACAATGAGCAGTTCTTC.

The chain is built from TRBV3-1 and TRBJ2-1; D possibly corresponds to TRBD2 (5 bases). V was cut by 3 bases and J by 4 bases, with 16 bases left in between. Germline lookup yields CDR1 LGHDT and CDR2 YNNKEL (reference sequence). CDR3 length: 16 amino acids. CDR3 amino acids: CASSHLAGPRYNEQFF. The CDR3 DNA reads TGTGCCAGCAGCCATCTGGCGGGTCCTCGGTACAATGAGCAGTTCTTC.

This clonotype has only a few counts. The J gene is TRBJ2-2, the V gene TRBV20-1; 10 positions agree with TRBD2. The V gene's germline CDR1 is DFQATT and CDR2 SNEGSKA (reference sequence). This CDR3 spans 14 amino acids. The J segment lost 7 bases and the V segment lost 5 bases, leaving 7 bases of the junction unmatched. The CDR3 region has the DNA TGCAGTGCTGAAACTAGCGGGGTAGACGGGGAGCTGTTTTTT. Residues: CSAETSGVDGELFF.

This clonotype was seen a handful of times. The chain joins TRBV7-6 to TRBJ2-3; unclear D gene. The CDR3 has 15 residues. The germline V gene has CDR1 SGHVS and CDR2 FNYEAQ. The V end was cut by 1 base, the J end by 6 bases, with 14 bases between. CDR3 nucleotides: TGTGCCAGCAGCTTAGAGGGTCAGCCCGGGGATACGCAGTATTTT. Translating gives CASSLEGQPGDTQYF.

The chain employs TRBV25-1 and TRBJ2-2; TRBD2 aligns across 8 bases. CDR1 MGHDK and CDR2 SYGVNS come from the germline V gene. This CDR3 spans 15 amino acids. J gave up 4 bases and V 2 bases, and 3 bases lay outside the gene matches. CDR3 sequence: CASSERTSPTGELFF. The CDR3 bases are TGTGCCAGCAGTGAACGGACTAGCCCCACCGGGGAGCTGTTTTTT.

The gene calls are TRBV9 and TRBJ2-1, with D tentatively TRBD2 (5 bases). The germline V and J ends were trimmed by 3 bases and 2 bases, with 18 bases remaining between them. The CDR3 is 17 residues long. Germline loops: CDR1 SGDLS, CDR2 YYNGEE. CDR3 nucleotides: TGTGCCAGCAGCGGTCCTCTCGACCGGGGTCCCTACAATGAGCAGTTCTTC. It encodes CASSGPLDRGPYNEQFF.

This clonotype occurred a few times. The rearrangement joins TRBV27 to TRBJ2-1; D is undetermined. The length of the CDR3 is 13 residues. Trimming left V 0 bases short and J 6 bases short, with 6 bases between. The germline CDR1 and CDR2 sequences are MNHEY and SMNVEV (reference sequence). Here the CDR3 reads CASSLSSLNEQFF. The CDR3 DNA reads TGTGCCAGCAGTTTATCGTCACTCAATGAGCAGTTCTTC.

The V call is TRBV19, the J call TRBJ2-4; D unclear. Germline-derived CDR1 and CDR2 are LNHDA and SQIVND (reference sequence). The CDR3 is 16 amino acids. V was clipped by 0 bases and J by 0 bases, with 9 bases between them. The CDR3 sequence: CASSIDVAVAKNIQYF. The CDR3 DNA is TGTGCCAGTAGTATAGATGTGGCCGTAGCCAAAAACATTCAGTACTTC.

Worth noting for this clonotype: The conserved closing phenylalanine or tryptophan is absent in this CDR3, likely reflecting a read error. CDR3 residues: CASSLGTNTEAFL. CDR3 sequence (DNA): TGTGCCAGCAGCTTGGGGACAAACACTGAAGCTTTCCTT. The chain joins TRBV7-4 to TRBJ1-1, with TRBD1 as a possible D gene (6 bases). Germline CDR1 SGHVT, CDR2 SQSDAQ. V was trimmed by 3 bases and J by 2 bases, leaving 7 bases between them. The CDR3 spans 13 residues.